The 26 T cell receptor beta chains in this list originate from one sample, sequenced in a study of siplizumab effects on memory and regulatory T cells (dated by TCRdb to the late 2010s). Libraries were made using the immunoSEQ multiplex PCR assay. TCRdb took this table from immuneACCESS and kept in-frame rearrangements with V and J called. Such tables lack part of the clones; where checked against another copy, unresolved V genes explain under half of the gap, and the rest is unexplained. The sample table lists 85,000 to 90,000 clones, 75% to 90% of them with a count of one. Approximately 15% of the sample goes to the ten largest clones. Sequences were obtained from CD4+ T cells sorted from blood. Source of these receptors: a human donor in good health.

The chain recombines TRBV4-1 with TRBJ2-7; D might be TRBD1 (7 bases). The CDR3 length is 16 residues. The germline V gene encodes CDR1 MGHRA and CDR2 YSYEKL. V lost 6 bases to trimming and J lost 2 bases, with 20 bases between them. Here the CDR3 DNA reads TGCGCCAGCAGGGACAGGAGGGGTCAACTGCCCTACGAGCAGTACTTC. This gives the protein CASRDRRGQLPYEQYF.

This clone was seen only a few times. The chain combines TRBV6-4 with TRBJ2-3; 9 bases match TRBD2. The CDR3 spans 15 residues. Germline CDR1 and CDR2: MRHNA and SNTAGT. V was clipped by 3 bases and J by 4 bases; unmatched bases: 5. In nucleotides, the CDR3 is TGTGCCAGCAGTGAGGATAGCGGGAGTGCAGATACGCAGTATTTT. This codes for CASSEDSGSADTQYF.

V gene TRBV5-6 combines with J gene TRBJ1-4; 8 nucleotides agree with TRBD1. J gave up 6 bases and V 3 bases, and 7 bases lay outside the gene matches. The CDR3 runs to 15 residues. Germline assignment: CDR1 SGHDT and CDR2 YYEEEE. The CDR3 nucleotides read TGTGCCAGCAGCTGGGGACAGGTTGGACATGAAAAACTGTTTTTT. Its translation is CASSWGQVGHEKLFF.

CDR3 in DNA: TGTGCCTGGAGTGTAGGGTCAGGGAACTATGGCTACACCTTC. It specifies CAWSVGSGNYGYTF. This chain joins TRBV30 and TRBJ1-2; the D gene is possibly TRBD1 (5 bases). The germline gives CDR1 GTSNPN, CDR2 SVGIG (reference sequence). There are 14 residues in the CDR3. V was cut by 0 bases and J by 2 bases, with 10 bases left in between. Full variable domain (rest looked up from reference TRBV30 and TRBJ1-2): SQTIHQWPATLVQPVGSPLSLECTVEGTSNPNLYWYRQAAGRGLQLLFYSVGIGQISSEVPQNLSASRPQDRQFILSSKKLLLSDSGFYLCAWSVGSGNYGYTFGSGTRLTVV.

V gene TRBV10-3 combines with J gene TRBJ2-1, with D perhaps TRBD2 (6 bases). The V end was cut by 3 bases, the J end by 2 bases, with 11 bases between. CDR1 is ENHRY and CDR2 is SYGVKD in the germline V gene. The CDR3 runs 15 residues. The CDR3 nucleotides are TGTGCCATCAGTGATGGCGGGAAGACCTACAATGAGCAGTTCTTC. Protein product: CAISDGGKTYNEQFF.

This sequence joins TRBV5-5 and TRBJ2-7; maybe TRBD2 (5 bases). CDR3 length: 14 amino acids. Germline V gives CDR1 SGHKS, CDR2 YYEKEE (reference sequence). Trimming pared 7 bases from V and 2 bases from J, leaving 16 bases between. The CDR3 here is CASAHLAIPYEQYF. In DNA, the CDR3 is TGTGCCAGCGCACACCTAGCCATTCCCTACGAGCAGTACTTC.

This chain's CDR3 is CASSLADSWLTEAFF. CDR3 in DNA: TGCGCCAGCAGCTTGGCCGATAGTTGGCTAACTGAAGCTTTCTTT. V and J are TRBV5-1 and TRBJ1-1; D is unclear. The V gene's germline CDR1 is SGHRS and CDR2 YFSETQ. This CDR3 spans 15 amino acids. Trimming took 0 bases from V and 5 from J, leaving 14 bases between them.

The chain is built from TRBV5-1 and TRBJ2-5; D ambiguous. TRBJ2-7 explains the end of the DNA better; the J call may be wrong. The CDR3 is made up of 14 amino acids. From germline, CDR1 is SGHRS and CDR2 YFSETQ. The CDR3 bases are TGCGCCAGCAGCTTGGCCGAGATTACCTACGAGCAGTACTTC. Translation: CASSLAEITYEQYF.

Here the CDR3 reads CASSSPGLAGFSETQYF. The CDR3 nucleotides read TGTGCCAGCAGCTCCCCGGGACTAGCGGGATTTAGTGAGACCCAGTACTTC. V usage is TRBV9 and J usage is TRBJ2-5, with TRBD2 matching over 13 bases. V dropped 4 bases and J dropped 5; count of bases not matched to a gene: 11. This CDR3 spans 17 amino acids. Germline lookup yields CDR1 SGDLS and CDR2 YYNGEE.

This clone was counted a single time. V gene TRBV4-3 combines with J gene TRBJ2-3, with TRBD2 matching over 9 bases. The CDR3 spans 17 residues. With 0 bases clipped from V and 0 bases from J, the junction kept 4 bases outside the gene matches. The germline V gene encodes CDR1 LGHNA and CDR2 YSLEER. DNA for the CDR3: TGCGCCAGCAGCCAAGATCCCAGCGGGGGGAGCACAGATACGCAGTATTTT. This codes for CASSQDPSGGSTDTQYF.

A single count supports this clone. The chain is built from TRBV19 and TRBJ2-7; 10 bases agree with TRBD1. This CDR3 comprises 12 residues. V trimming: 9 bases; J trimming: 6 bases; junction bases outside the gene matches: 5. Germline V gives CDR1 LNHDA, CDR2 SQIVND (reference sequence). The CDR3 here is CASQTGGGEQYF. DNA for the CDR3: TGTGCCAGCCAGACAGGGGGCGGCGAGCAGTACTTC.

V is TRBV6-5 and J is TRBJ1-2; maybe TRBD1 (5 bases). Germline V gene lookup returns CDR1 MNHEY and CDR2 SVGAGI. The V gene lost 6 bases and the J gene lost 4 bases, with 15 bases spanning the gap. The CDR3 is 14 residues long. Here the CDR3 reads CASSGSWGSYGYTF. For the CDR3, the DNA is TGTGCCAGCAGCGGTTCATGGGGGTCCTATGGCTACACCTTC.

The gene calls are TRBV6-6 and TRBJ1-2; D is possibly TRBD1 (5 bases). CDR3 size: 12 residues. Between the trimmed V and J ends, which lost 6 bases and 7 bases, there was a span of 12 bases. CDR1 MNHNY and CDR2 SVGAGI come from the germline V gene (reference sequence). CDR3 in DNA: TGTGCCAGCAGATCCTCAGGGTTTGGCTACACCTTC. Protein sequence: CASRSSGFGYTF.

The chain uses TRBV30 and TRBJ2-3; TRBD2 aligns across 8 bases. This CDR3 region has 14 residues. The germline V gene has CDR1 GTSNPN and CDR2 SVGIG (reference sequence). The trim removed 5 bases at V and 1 base at J, leaving 5 bases unmatched. The CDR3 coding sequence is TGTGCCTGGGCGAGCGGGAGCGGCACAGATACGCAGTATTTT. Translated: CAWASGSGTDTQYF.

This sequence joins TRBV6-1 and TRBJ2-3, with a weak D call TRBD2 (5 bases). CDR3 length: 14 amino acids. Germline assignment: CDR1 MNHNS and CDR2 SASEGT. V shed 7 bases and J shed 1 base, with 12 bases lying between them. The CDR3 DNA is TGTGCCAGCAAGTGGACTCGAGGCACAGATACGCAGTATTTT. Translating gives CASKWTRGTDTQYF.

This clone was seen a few times. The J gene is TRBJ2-1, the V gene TRBV2; D possibly corresponds to TRBD2 (6 bases). Germline CDR1 is SNHLY and CDR2 is FYNNEI. Deletions cut 8 bases from V and 9 bases from J, with 17 bases between. The CDR3 has 13 amino acids. CDR3 DNA: TGTGCCAGCTCCCGGGACCACGGGGGTGAGCAGTTCTTC. Amino acids: CASSRDHGGEQFF.

The V call is TRBV11-1, the J call TRBJ2-5; tentatively, D is TRBD1 (5 bases). V lost 2 bases and J 5 bases, leaving 18 bases between the germline ends. This CDR3 is built from 16 residues. Per germline, CDR1 SGHAT and CDR2 FQDESV (reference sequence). The CDR3 nucleotides are TGTGCCAGCAGCTTATTCAAGGGATCCAGGGTTGAGACCCAGTACTTC. Its translation: CASSLFKGSRVETQYF.

V gene TRBV11-2 combines with J gene TRBJ2-5; 12 bases agree with TRBD2. The trim removed 4 bases at V and 5 bases at J, leaving 8 bases unmatched. Germline lookup yields CDR1 SGHAT and CDR2 FQNNGV. The length of the CDR3 is 16 residues. CDR3: CASSSSSGRATETQYF. In nucleotides, the CDR3 is TGTGCCAGCAGCTCCTCTAGCGGGAGGGCCACTGAGACCCAGTACTTC.

The chain uses TRBV7-9 and TRBJ1-4, with 9 bases aligning to TRBD1. Per the germline V gene, CDR1 is SEHNR and CDR2 is FQNEAQ (reference sequence). The V segment lost 5 bases and the J segment 5 bases; nucleotides outside the gene matches: 15. This CDR3 spans 18 amino acids. The CDR3 nucleotides read TGTGCCAGCAGCCCCGGGACAGGGTCCCTTACGGGGAATGAAAAACTGTTTTTT. The encoded protein is CASSPGTGSLTGNEKLFF.

This chain connects TRBV7-6 to TRBJ2-1; TRBD2 matches at 14 bases. After removal of 3 bases from V and 7 bases from J, the junction contained 8 bases not matched to a gene. Looked up from germline, CDR1 is SGHVS and CDR2 is FNYEAQ. The CDR3 totals 17 residues. CDR3 sequence (DNA): TGTGCCAGCAGCTTGACCGGGACTAGCGGGAGTGGGAATGAGCAGTTCTTC. Translating gives CASSLTGTSGSGNEQFF.

In DNA form, the CDR3 reads TGTGCCAGCAGCTCCCGCACCCCGGGACAGGGTAGGGAGACCCAGTACTTC. Residues: CASSSRTPGQGRETQYF. The J gene is TRBJ2-5, the V gene TRBV9; 9 nucleotides agree with TRBD1. This CDR3 has 17 residues. Germline trimming cut 4 bases from V and 5 bases from J; bases unmatched to any gene: 15. Per germline, CDR1 SGDLS and CDR2 YYNGEE.

The CDR3 reads CASSEASLGDEQFF. The CDR3, as DNA: TGTGCCAGCAGTGAGGCTAGCTTGGGCGATGAGCAGTTCTTC. The chain employs TRBV28 and TRBJ2-1; tentatively, D is TRBD2 (5 bases). CDR1 and CDR2 (germline): MDHEN, SYDVKM. The V gene lost 5 bases and the J gene lost 8 bases, with 16 bases spanning the gap. The CDR3 consists of 14 residues.

J is TRBJ2-7 and V is TRBV7-8, with D possibly called TRBD1 or TRBD2 (5 bases each). The CDR3 is made up of 15 amino acids. Per germline, CDR1 SGHVS and CDR2 FQNEAQ. The germline V and J ends were trimmed by 5 bases and 2 bases, with 16 bases remaining between them. This CDR3 is CASSLPGSGTYEQYF. As DNA, the CDR3 is TGTGCCAGCAGCCTGCCAGGGAGTGGAACCTACGAGCAGTACTTC. Looking up the rest from reference TRBV7-8 and TRBJ2-7 gives the full variable domain: GAGVSQSPRYKVAKRGQDVALRCDPISGHVSLFWYQQALGQGPEFLTYFQNEAQLDKSGLPSDRFFAERPEGSVSTLKIQRTQQEDSAVYLCASSLPGSGTYEQYFGPGTRLTVT.

In the case of this clone: One end of the junction fails to match germline, which may point to a read error. The V gene is TRBV10-1, the J gene TRBJ1-2; 8 bases are shared with TRBD1. The CDR3 is made up of 13 amino acids. In germline, CDR1 is WNHNN, CDR2 SYGVQD (reference sequence). CDR3 DNA: TGCGCCAGCATTGAGACAGGGGTGAGCGGCTACACCTTC. Amino acids: CASIETGVSGYTF.

This chain links TRBV7-3 with TRBJ2-5, with D perhaps TRBD1 or TRBD2 (6 bases each). CDR1 SGHTA and CDR2 FQGTGA come from the germline V gene. Trimming pared 5 bases from V and 5 bases from J, leaving 15 bases between. This CDR3 is built from 14 residues. Here the CDR3 reads CASSLGGGGETQYF. CDR3 bases: TGTGCCAGCAGCCTAGGGGGAGGCGGGGAGACCCAGTACTTC.

The chain employs TRBV15 and TRBJ1-5; no definite D call. The CDR3 has 13 residues. The ends were cut back, 8 bases at V and 2 bases at J, with 10 bases in the middle. In germline, CDR1 is LNHNV, CDR2 YYDKDF (reference sequence). CDR3 coding DNA: TGTGCCACCGGACGGGAAGGCAATCAGCCCCAGCATTTT. It codes for CATGREGNQPQHF.